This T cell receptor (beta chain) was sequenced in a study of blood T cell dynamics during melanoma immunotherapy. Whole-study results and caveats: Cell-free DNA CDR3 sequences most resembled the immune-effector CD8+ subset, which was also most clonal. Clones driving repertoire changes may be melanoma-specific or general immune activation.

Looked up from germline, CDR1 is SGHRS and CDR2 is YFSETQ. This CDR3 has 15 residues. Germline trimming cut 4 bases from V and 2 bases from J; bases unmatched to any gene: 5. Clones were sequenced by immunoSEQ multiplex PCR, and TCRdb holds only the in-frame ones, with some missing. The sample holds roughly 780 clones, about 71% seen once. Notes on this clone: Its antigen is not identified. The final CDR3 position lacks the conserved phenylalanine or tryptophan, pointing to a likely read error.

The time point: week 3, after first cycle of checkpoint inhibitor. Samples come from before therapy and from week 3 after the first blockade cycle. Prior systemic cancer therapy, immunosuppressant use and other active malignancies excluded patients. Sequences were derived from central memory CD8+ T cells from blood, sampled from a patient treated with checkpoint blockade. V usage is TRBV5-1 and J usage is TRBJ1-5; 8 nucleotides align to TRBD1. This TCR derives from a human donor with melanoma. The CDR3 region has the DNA TGCGCCAGCAGCCCATCGGGACAGGGCAATCAGCCCCAGCATTTG. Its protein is CASSPSGQGNQPQHL.